The 7 T cell receptor beta chains given below trace back to one sample, sequenced in a study of tumor-infiltrating lymphocytes in primary liver carcinoma. From roughly 500 ng total RNA, TCR beta cDNA was generated with a primer in the constant region. Modified slightly, ARM-PCR produced TCR beta libraries over three nested multiplex PCR rounds. Investigators reported that the first two PCR rounds, at 10 cycles each, used TRBV1-TRBV30 forward primers with a C-beta reverse primer. From the multiplex PCR reads, TCRdb called clonotypes with MiXCR, one entry per CDR3 protein. The sample consists of over 75,000 distinct CDR3 sequences, about 70% of them appearing once. Total RNA and DNA came together from roughly 20-30 mg of bulk tissue without cell sorting. The sequencing input was tumor-adjacent normal liver tissue. The origin of the receptors is a man aged 40-49 years with primary liver carcinoma and hepatitis B virus infection.

The V gene is TRBV7-9, the J gene TRBJ1-1; 8 positions match TRBD1. The CDR3 length is 12 residues. Trimming removed 5 bases from V and 11 bases from J; junction bases left unmatched: 7. The germline V gene encodes CDR1 SEHNR and CDR2 FQNEAQ (reference sequence). CDR3 amino acids: CASSPETGDAFF. CDR3 coding DNA: TGTGCCAGCAGCCCAGAGACAGGGGACGCTTTCTTT.

This clonotype was found a few times. Given a much more abundant clone one base away, this may be a read error. The rearrangement links TRBV29-1 to TRBJ2-3; D could derive from TRBD1 or TRBD2 (6 bases each). The CDR3 consists of 13 residues. Trimming pared 7 bases from V and 5 bases from J, leaving 16 bases between. Per germline, CDR1 SQVTM and CDR2 ANQGSEA. The CDR3 bases are TGCAGCGCGGGGGCTGGAGGGATAGATACGCAGTATTTT. This sequence encodes CSAGAGGIDTQYF.

This clonotype was observed many times. The chain combines TRBV4-1 with TRBJ2-1; 11 positions match TRBD2. This CDR3 is 16 amino acids long. Per germline, CDR1 MGHRA and CDR2 YSYEKL. J lost 7 bases, V lost 3 bases, and 8 bases had no gene match. The chain's CDR3 is CASSQSGLAAGNEQFF. The CDR3, as DNA: TGCGCCAGCAGCCAGTCGGGACTAGCGGCGGGTAATGAGCAGTTCTTC.

The chain joins TRBV2 to TRBJ1-2, with D possibly TRBD1 on 5 matching bases. Trimming pared 11 bases from V and 1 base from J, leaving 11 bases between. There are 12 residues in the CDR3. CDR1 SNHLY and CDR2 FYNNEI come from the germline V gene. As DNA, the CDR3 is TGTGCCGGTGGGACCCTTAACTATGGCTACACCTTC. Translation gives CAGGTLNYGYTF.

The chain employs TRBV2 and TRBJ2-7; D gene unclear. This CDR3 is 12 amino acids long. V was clipped by 9 bases and J by 1 base, with 10 bases between them. From germline, CDR1 is SNHLY and CDR2 FYNNEI. CDR3 in amino acids: CASLDFSYEQYF. The CDR3 bases are TGTGCCAGTCTCGACTTTTCCTACGAGCAGTACTTC. The full variable domain, in which reference TRBV2 and TRBJ2-7 provide the parts outside the CDR3, is EPEVTQTPSHQVTQMGQEVILRCVPISNHLYFYWYRQILGQKVEFLVSFYNNEISEKSEIFDDQFSVERPDGSNFTLKIRSTKLEDSAMYFCASLDFSYEQYFGPGTRLTVT.

Concerning this clonotype: Sequence at one end of the junction differs from germline and may be a read error. The chain joins TRBV11-1 to TRBJ2-1, with 14 bases fitting TRBD2. Germline-derived CDR1 and CDR2 are SGHAT and FQDESV (reference sequence). The CDR3 consists of 17 residues. The DNA for the CDR3 is TGTACCAGCAGCCTGGGACTAGCGGGAGAAGTTGACAGGGAGCAGTTCTTC. Protein product: CTSSLGLAGEVDREQFF.

With regard to this clonotype: The germline gene is not matched at one end of the junction; a read error may be the cause. The gene calls are TRBV12-3 or TRBV12-4 and TRBJ2-5; D tentatively reads TRBD1 or TRBD2 (6 bases each). This CDR3 has 14 residues. The CDR3 bases are TGTGACAGCAGCCTCCTTGGGGGGCATGAGACCCAGTACTTC. As protein: CDSSLLGGHETQYF.